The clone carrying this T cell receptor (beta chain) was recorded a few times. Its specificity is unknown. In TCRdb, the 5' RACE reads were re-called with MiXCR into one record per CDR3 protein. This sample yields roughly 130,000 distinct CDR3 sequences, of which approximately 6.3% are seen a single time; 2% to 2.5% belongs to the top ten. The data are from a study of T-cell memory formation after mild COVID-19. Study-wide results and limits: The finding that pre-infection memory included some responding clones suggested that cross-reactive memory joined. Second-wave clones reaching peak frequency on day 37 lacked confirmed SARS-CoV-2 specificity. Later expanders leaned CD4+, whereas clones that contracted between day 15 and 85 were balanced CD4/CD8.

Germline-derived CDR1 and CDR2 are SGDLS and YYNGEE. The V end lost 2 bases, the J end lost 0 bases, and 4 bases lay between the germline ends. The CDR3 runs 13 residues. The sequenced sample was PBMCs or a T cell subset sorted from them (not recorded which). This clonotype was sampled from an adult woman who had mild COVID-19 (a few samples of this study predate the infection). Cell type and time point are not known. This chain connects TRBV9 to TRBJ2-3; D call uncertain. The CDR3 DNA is TGTGCCAGCAGCGTGGACAGCACAGATACGCAGTATTTT. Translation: CASSVDSTDTQYF. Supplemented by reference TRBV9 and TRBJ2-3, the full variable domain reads DSGVTQTPKHLITATGQRVTLRCSPRSGDLSVYWYQQSLDQGLQFLIQYYNGEERAKGNILERFSAQQFPDLHSELNLSSLELGDSALYFCASSVDSTDTQYFGPGTRLTVL.